A selection of T cell receptor beta chains follows, all from one sample in a study of early T cells in non-severe SARS-CoV-2 infection. TCRdb processed the 5' RACE reads anew with MiXCR; each CDR3 protein has one entry. Of about 64,000 distinct CDR3 sequences in the sample, around 12% were seen once. Sequences were obtained from whole blood. Receptors were obtained from an adult who was a healthcare worker with PCR-confirmed SARS-CoV-2 infection or an uninfected control (not recorded which). Each CDR3 is given with its conserved first and last residue. The D gene is left open where the match is weak. Clone size, where shown, is once, few, many, or a class for clones that have expanded.

j_gene	d_gene	v_gene	abundance	CDR3aa	CDR3nt
TRBJ1-2	-	TRBV19	many	CASSAGASRGYGYTF	TGTGCCAGTAGTGCCGGGGCCTCGAGGGGCTATGGCTACACCTTC
TRBJ2-4	-	TRBV25-1	-	CASSESGALVNIQYF	TGTGCCAGCAGTGAATCAGGGGCCCTAGTAAACATTCAGTACTTC
TRBJ2-1	-	TRBV29-1	many	CSVEGEERGDNEQFF	TGCAGCGTTGAAGGGGAGGAGAGAGGTGACAATGAGCAGTTCTTC
TRBJ2-2	-	TRBV6-5	many	CASSYSVTSTGELFF	TGTGCCAGCAGTTACTCGGTAACGAGCACCGGGGAGCTGTTTTTT
TRBJ1-1	-	TRBV3-1	hyperexpanded	CASSQDLFETMVTEAFF	TGTGCCAGCAGCCAAGATCTGTTCGAGACTATGGTCACTGAAGCTTTCTTT
TRBJ2-5	TRBD2	TRBV20-1	-	CSARGPGLAGAQETQYF	TGCAGTGCTAGAGGTCCGGGACTAGCGGGGGCCCAAGAGACCCAGTACTTC
TRBJ2-7	-	TRBV20-1	few	CSASWGHEQYF	TGCAGTGCTAGTTGGGGTCACGAGCAGTACTTC
TRBJ2-2	-	TRBV2	many	CASSEKARIGELFF	TGTGCCAGCAGTGAAAAGGCTCGGATCGGGGAGCTGTTTTTT
TRBJ1-1	TRBD1	TRBV6-1	-	CASFGQGYTEAFF	TGTGCCAGCTTTGGACAGGGATATACTGAAGCTTTCTTT
TRBJ1-2	-	TRBV3-1	few	CASSQSTGYTF	TGTGCCAGCAGCCAATCGACCGGCTACACCTTC
TRBJ1-2	-	TRBV2	few	CASSEETNYGYTF	TGTGCCAGCAGTGAAGAAACCAACTATGGCTACACCTTC
TRBJ1-4	-	TRBV20-1	many	CSARDPLERSEKLFF	TGCAGTGCTAGAGATCCTCTAGAAAGGAGTGAAAAACTGTTTTTT